The text below deals with one T cell receptor beta chain. Sequencing was performed with immunoSEQ multiplex PCR; in TCRdb, only in-frame clones are kept and a portion is missing. This table has approximately 74,000 clones, roughly 80% appearing once. These data originate in a study of T cell responses to AZD1222 COVID-19 vaccine. Study as a whole: Analysis merged second doses at about 4 or about 12 weeks.

This receptor was identified in an adult in good health. Here the sequenced sample was peripheral blood, taken on day 0 of AZD1222 vaccination.

CDR3: CASSRNPTGGGNQPQHF. CDR3 nucleotide sequence: TGTGCCAGCTCGCGTAATCCGACGGGGGGTGGCAATCAGCCCCAGCATTTT. This rearrangement joins TRBV18 to TRBJ1-5, with D tentatively TRBD1 (5 bases). Trimming pared 6 bases from V and 2 bases from J, leaving 20 bases between. CDR3 size: 17 residues. CDR1 KGHSH and CDR2 LQKENI come from the germline V gene.